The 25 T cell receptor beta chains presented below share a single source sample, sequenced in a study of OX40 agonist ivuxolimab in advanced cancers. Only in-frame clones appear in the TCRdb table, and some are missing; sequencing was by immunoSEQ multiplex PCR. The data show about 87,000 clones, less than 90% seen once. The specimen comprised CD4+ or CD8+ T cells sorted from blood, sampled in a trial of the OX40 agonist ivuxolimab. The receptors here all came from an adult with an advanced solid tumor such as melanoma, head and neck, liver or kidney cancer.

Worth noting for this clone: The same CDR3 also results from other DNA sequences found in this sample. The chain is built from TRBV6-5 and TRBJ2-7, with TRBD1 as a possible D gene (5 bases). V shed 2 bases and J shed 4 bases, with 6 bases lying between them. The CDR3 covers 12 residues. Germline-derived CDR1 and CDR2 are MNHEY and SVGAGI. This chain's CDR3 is CASSYQGYEQYF. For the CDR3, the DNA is TGTGCCAGCAGTTACCAGGGTTACGAGCAGTACTTC.

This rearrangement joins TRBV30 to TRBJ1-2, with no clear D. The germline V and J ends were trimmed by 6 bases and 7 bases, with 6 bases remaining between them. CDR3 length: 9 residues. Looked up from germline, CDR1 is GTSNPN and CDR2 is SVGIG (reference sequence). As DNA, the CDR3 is TGTGCCTGCCGGCCTGGCTACACCTTC. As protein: CACRPGYTF. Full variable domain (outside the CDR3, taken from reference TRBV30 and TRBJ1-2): SQTIHQWPATLVQPVGSPLSLECTVEGTSNPNLYWYRQAAGRGLQLLFYSVGIGQISSEVPQNLSASRPQDRQFILSSKKLLLSDSGFYLCACRPGYTFGSGTRLTVV.

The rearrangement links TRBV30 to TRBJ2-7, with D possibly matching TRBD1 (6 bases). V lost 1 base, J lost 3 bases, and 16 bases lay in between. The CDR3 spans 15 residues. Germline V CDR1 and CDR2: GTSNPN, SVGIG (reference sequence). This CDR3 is CAWSGASTGNYEQYF. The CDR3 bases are TGTGCCTGGAGTGGAGCTTCGACAGGTAACTACGAGCAGTACTTC.

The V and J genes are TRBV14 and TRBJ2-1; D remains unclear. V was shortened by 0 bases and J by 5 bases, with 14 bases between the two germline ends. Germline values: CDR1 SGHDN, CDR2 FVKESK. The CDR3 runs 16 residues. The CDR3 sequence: CASSQDQRTVHNEQFF. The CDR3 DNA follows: TGTGCCAGCAGCCAAGATCAGCGAACAGTCCACAATGAGCAGTTCTTC.

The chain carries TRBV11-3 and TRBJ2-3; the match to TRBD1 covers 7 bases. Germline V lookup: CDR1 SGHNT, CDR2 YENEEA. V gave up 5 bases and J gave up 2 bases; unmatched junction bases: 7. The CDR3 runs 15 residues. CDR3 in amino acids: CASSHDRENTDTQYF. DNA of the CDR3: TGTGCCAGCAGCCACGACAGGGAGAACACAGATACGCAGTATTTT.

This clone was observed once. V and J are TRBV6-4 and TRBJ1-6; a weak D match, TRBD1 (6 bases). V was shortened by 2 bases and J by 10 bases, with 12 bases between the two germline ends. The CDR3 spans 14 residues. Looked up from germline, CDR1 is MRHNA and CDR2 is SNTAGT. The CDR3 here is CASSDRGSGSPLHF. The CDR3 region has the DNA TGTGCCAGCAGTGACAGGGGGTCAGGCTCACCCCTCCACTTT.

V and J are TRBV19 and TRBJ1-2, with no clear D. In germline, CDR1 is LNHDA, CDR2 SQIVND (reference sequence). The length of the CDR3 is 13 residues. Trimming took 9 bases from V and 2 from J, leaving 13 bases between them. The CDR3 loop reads CASTPGKNYGYTF. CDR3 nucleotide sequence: TGTGCCAGCACACCCGGGAAAAACTATGGCTACACCTTC.

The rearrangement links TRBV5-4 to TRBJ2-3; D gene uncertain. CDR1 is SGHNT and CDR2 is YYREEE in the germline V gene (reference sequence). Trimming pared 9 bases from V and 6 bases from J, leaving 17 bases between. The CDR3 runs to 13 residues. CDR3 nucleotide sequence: TGTGCCACCGGGTCCTTCGGGTCGGATACGCAGTATTTT. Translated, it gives CATGSFGSDTQYF.

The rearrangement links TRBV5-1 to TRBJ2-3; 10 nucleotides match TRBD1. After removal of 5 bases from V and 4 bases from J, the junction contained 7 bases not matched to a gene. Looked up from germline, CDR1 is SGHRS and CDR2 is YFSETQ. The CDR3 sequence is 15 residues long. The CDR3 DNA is TGCGCCAGCAGGCCCGGGACAGGGGCTCCAGATACGCAGTATTTT. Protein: CASRPGTGAPDTQYF.

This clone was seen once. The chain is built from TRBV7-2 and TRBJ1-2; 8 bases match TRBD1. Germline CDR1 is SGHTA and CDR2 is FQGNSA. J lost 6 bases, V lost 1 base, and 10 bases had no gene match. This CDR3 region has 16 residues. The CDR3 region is CASSLVAGQGSNGYTF. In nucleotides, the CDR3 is TGTGCCAGCAGCTTAGTTGCTGGACAGGGTAGTAATGGCTACACCTTC.

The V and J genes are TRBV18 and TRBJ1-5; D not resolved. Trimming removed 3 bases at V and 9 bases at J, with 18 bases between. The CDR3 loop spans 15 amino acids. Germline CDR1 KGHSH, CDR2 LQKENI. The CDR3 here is CASSPDPEGPGPQHF. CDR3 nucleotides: TGTGCCAGCTCACCGGATCCCGAGGGCCCCGGGCCCCAGCATTTT.

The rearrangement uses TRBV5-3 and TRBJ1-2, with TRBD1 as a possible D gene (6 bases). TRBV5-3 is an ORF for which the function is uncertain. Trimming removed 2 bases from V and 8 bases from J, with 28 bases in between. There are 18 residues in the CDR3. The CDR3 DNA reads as TGTGCCAGAAGCTTTAGTTCGGGGGCCCTCCAACTCCTCGGCGGCTACACCTTC. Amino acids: CARSFSSGALQLLGGYTF.

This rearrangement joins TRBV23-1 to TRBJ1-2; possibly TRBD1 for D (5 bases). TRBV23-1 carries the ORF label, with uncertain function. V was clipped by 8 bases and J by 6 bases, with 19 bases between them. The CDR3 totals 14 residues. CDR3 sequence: CASGPQRGANGYTF. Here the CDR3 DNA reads TGCGCCAGCGGCCCCCAGAGGGGCGCAAATGGCTACACCTTC.

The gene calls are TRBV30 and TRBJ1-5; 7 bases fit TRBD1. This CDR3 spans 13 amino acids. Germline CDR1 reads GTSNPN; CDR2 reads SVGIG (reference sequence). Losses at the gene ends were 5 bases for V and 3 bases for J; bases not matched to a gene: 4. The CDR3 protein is CAWGGQNNQPQHF. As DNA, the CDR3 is TGTGCCTGGGGGGGACAGAACAATCAGCCCCAGCATTTT.

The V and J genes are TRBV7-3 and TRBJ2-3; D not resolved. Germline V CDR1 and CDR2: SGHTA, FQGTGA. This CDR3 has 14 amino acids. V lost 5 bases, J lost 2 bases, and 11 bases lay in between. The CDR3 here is CASSPSGLTDTQYF. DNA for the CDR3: TGTGCCAGCAGCCCATCCGGGCTCACAGATACGCAGTATTTT. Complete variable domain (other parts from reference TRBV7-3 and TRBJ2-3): GAGVSQTPSNKVTEKGKYVELRCDPISGHTALYWYRQSLGQGPEFLIYFQGTGAADDSGLPNDRFFAVRPEGSVSTLKIQRTERGDSAVYLCASSPSGLTDTQYFGPGTRLTVL.

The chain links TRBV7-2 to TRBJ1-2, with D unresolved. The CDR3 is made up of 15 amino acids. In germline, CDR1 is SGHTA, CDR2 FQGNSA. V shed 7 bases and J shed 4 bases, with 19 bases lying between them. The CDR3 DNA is TGTGCCAGCAACCTCTACTCGGCCTCCTCCTATGGCTACACCTTC. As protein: CASNLYSASSYGYTF.

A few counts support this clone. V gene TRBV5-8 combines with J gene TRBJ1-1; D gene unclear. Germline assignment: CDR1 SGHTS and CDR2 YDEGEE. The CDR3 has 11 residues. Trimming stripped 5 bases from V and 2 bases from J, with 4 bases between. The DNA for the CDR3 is TGTGCCAGCAGAGAAAACACTGAAGCTTTCTTT. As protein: CASRENTEAFF.

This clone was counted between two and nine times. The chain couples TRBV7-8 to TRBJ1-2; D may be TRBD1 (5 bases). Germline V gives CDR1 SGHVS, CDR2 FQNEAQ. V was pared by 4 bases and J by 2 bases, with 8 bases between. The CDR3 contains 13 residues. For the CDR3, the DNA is TGTGCCAGCAGCTCCAGGGTGAACTATGGCTACACCTTC. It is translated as CASSSRVNYGYTF.

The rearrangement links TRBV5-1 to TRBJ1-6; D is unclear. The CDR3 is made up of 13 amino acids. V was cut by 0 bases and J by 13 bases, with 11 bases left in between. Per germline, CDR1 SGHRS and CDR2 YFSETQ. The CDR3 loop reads CASSLDHLSPLHF. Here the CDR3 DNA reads TGCGCCAGCAGCTTGGACCACCTTTCTCCCCTCCACTTT.

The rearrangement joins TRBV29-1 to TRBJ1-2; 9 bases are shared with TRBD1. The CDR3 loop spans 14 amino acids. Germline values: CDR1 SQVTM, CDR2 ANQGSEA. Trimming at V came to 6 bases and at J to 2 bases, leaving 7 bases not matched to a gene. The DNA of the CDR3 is TGCAGCGTGAAACAGGGGGCAGGCAACTATGGCTACACCTTC. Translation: CSVKQGAGNYGYTF. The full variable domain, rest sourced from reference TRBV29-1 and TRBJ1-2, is SAVISQKPSRDICQRGTSLTIQCQVDSQVTMMFWYRQQPGQSLTLIATANQGSEATYESGFVIDKFPISRPNLTFSTLTVSNMSPEDSSIYLCSVKQGAGNYGYTFGSGTRLTVV.

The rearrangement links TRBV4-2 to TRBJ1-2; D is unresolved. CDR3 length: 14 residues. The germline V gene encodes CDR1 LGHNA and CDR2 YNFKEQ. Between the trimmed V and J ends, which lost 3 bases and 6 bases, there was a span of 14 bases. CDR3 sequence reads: CASSHPRAPNGYTF. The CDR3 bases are TGTGCCAGCAGCCATCCCCGGGCCCCTAATGGCTACACCTTC.

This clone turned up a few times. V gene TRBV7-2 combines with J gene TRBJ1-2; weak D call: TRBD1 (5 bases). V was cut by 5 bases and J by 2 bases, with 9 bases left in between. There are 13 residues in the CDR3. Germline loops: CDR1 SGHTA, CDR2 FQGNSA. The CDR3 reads CASSTTENYGYTF. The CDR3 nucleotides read TGTGCCAGCAGCACGACAGAGAACTATGGCTACACCTTC.

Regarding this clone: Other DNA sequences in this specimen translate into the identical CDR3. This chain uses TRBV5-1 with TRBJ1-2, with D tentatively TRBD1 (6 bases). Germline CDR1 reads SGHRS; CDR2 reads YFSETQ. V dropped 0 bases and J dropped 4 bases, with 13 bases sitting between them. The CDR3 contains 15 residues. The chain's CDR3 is CASSLEGGRGYGYTF. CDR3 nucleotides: TGCGCCAGCAGCTTGGAGGGGGGTCGTGGCTATGGCTACACCTTC.

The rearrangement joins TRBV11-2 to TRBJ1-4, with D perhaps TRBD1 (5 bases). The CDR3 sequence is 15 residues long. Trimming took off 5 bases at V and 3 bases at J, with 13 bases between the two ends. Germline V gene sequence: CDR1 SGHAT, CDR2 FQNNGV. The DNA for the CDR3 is TGTGCCAGCAGCCCTCATGGGGGATCTAATGAAAAACTGTTTTTT. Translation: CASSPHGGSNEKLFF.

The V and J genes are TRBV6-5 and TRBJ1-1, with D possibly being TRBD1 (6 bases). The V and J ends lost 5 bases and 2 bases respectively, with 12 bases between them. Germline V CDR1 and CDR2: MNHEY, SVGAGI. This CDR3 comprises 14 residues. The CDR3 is CASSLPGQNTEAFF. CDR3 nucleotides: TGTGCCAGCAGTCTACCGGGACAAAACACTGAAGCTTTCTTT.